Reported below is one TCR beta chain. Its antigen remains unidentified. The sample belongs to a study of T cell responses to AZD1222 COVID-19 vaccine. Study observations and caveats: Nearly half of spike-specific TCRs reportedly target variant regions that are unmutated in the B.1.351 and B.1.1.7 variants.

Measured with immunoSEQ multiplex PCR; TCRdb has only the in-frame clones, and not every one. The table shows fewer than 120,000 clones, with around 90% occurring only once. The V and J ends lost 0 bases and 4 bases respectively, with 14 bases between them. The CDR3 covers 15 residues. Germline CDR1 and CDR2: SGHRS and YFSETQ. The chain combines TRBV5-1 with TRBJ2-7; possible D gene TRBD1, 6 bases. The sample here was peripheral blood, taken on day 0 of AZD1222 vaccination. The receptor's source is an adult in good health. The CDR3 is CASSLESTGVYEQYF. DNA of the CDR3: TGCGCCAGCAGCTTGGAGTCGACAGGAGTGTACGAGCAGTACTTC.